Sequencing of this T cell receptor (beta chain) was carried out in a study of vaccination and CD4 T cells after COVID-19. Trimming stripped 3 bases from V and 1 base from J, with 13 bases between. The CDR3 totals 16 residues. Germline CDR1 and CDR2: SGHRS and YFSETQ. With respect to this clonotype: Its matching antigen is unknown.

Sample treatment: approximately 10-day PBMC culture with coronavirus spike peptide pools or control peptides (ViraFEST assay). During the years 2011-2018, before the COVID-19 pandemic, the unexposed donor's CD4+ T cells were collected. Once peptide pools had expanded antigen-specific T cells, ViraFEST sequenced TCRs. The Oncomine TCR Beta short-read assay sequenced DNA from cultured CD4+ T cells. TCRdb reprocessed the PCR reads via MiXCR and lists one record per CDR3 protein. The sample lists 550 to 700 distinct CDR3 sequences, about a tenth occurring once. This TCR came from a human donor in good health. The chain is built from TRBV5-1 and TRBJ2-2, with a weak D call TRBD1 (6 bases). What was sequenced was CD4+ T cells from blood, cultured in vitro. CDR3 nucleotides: TGCGCCAGCAGCTCCGGACAGTACAAGAACACCGGGGAGCTGTTTTTT. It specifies CASSSGQYKNTGELFF.